The rows below give T cell receptor beta chains drawn from one sample of a study of T-cell reconstitution after alpha-beta-depleted transplantation in children. TCRdb analysed the PCR reads with MiXCR anew, one entry per CDR3 protein. The sample includes about 640,000 distinct CDR3 sequences, over 10% of them seen just once. The sequences come from PBMCs, mostly from graft donor cells, collected 360 days after TCRalphabeta/CD19-depleted stem cell transplant. These TCRs come from a male patient younger than 18 who had a stem cell transplant for acute myeloid leukemia, so the T cells may come from the graft donor. Each CDR3 is given with its conserved first and last residue. A D gene is named only where the DNA matches it firmly. Size is omitted from some rows. Given values are once, few, many or a class for expanded clones.

size: NA
D: NA
J: TRBJ2-3
V: TRBV4-3
DNA: TGCGCCAGCAGCCAAGGGTTTAGCGGAACTAGCACAGATACGCAGTATTTT
CDR3: CASSQGFSGTSTDTQYF

size: NA
D: TRBD1
J: TRBJ2-4
V: TRBV7-2
DNA: TGTGCCAGCAGCTCGACAGGGGTAGAAAACATTCAGTACTTC
CDR3: CASSSTGVENIQYF

size: NA
D: NA
J: TRBJ1-1
V: TRBV14
DNA: TGTGCCAGCAGCCAAGATATCACAGGTGACACTGAAGCTTTCTTT
CDR3: CASSQDITGDTEAFF

size: many
D: NA
J: TRBJ2-2
V: TRBV7-3
DNA: TGTGCCAGCACCGAATCGGACAGGAACACCGGGGAGCTGTTTTTT
CDR3: CASTESDRNTGELFF

size: few
D: NA
J: TRBJ1-5
V: TRBV28
DNA: TGTGCCAGCAGTTTAACGATTTTGTCCCAGCCCCAGCATTTT
CDR3: CASSLTILSQPQHF

size: NA
D: NA
J: TRBJ2-3
V: TRBV15
DNA: TGTGCCACCAGCAGAGTCGTCGGGAGCGGCCGCACAGATACGCAGTATTTT
CDR3: CATSRVVGSGRTDTQYF

size: few
D: NA
J: TRBJ2-1
V: TRBV2
DNA: TGTGCCAGCAGAGAGGTCCGGGAGCAGTTCTTC
CDR3: CASREVREQFF

size: few
D: TRBD2
J: TRBJ2-1
V: TRBV7-2
DNA: TGTGCCAGCAGCTTACGCCTAGCGGGAGGAACCTACAATGAGCAGTTCTTC
CDR3: CASSLRLAGGTYNEQFF

size: NA
D: NA
J: TRBJ2-1
V: TRBV6-2/TRBV6-3
DNA: TGTGCCAGCAAGACACCGACTAGTTACAATGAGCAGTTCTTC
CDR3: CASKTPTSYNEQFF

size: NA
D: NA
J: TRBJ2-1
V: TRBV30
DNA: TGTGCCTGGAGTGTATGGGGTCGTTACAATGAGCAGTTCTTC
CDR3: CAWSVWGRYNEQFF

size: few
D: NA
J: TRBJ2-2
V: TRBV4-3
DNA: TGCGCCAGCAGGCCGGGACTGAACACCGGGGAGCTGTTTTTT
CDR3: CASRPGLNTGELFF